What follows are 5 T cell receptor beta chains derived from one specimen sequenced in a study of T cell responses to AZD1222 COVID-19 vaccine. Sequencing used immunoSEQ multiplex PCR; TCRdb keeps in-frame clones, though not all of them. Here the sample spans over 200,000 clones, approximately 94% being singletons. The sequenced sample was peripheral blood, obtained 28 days after the second dose of the MenACWY control vaccine. All receptors derive from an adult who received the MenACWY meningococcal vaccine as a control.

A note on this clone: The same CDR3 is also encoded by other DNA sequences in this sample. The chain is built from TRBV28 and TRBJ1-5; D not resolved. This CDR3 spans 13 amino acids. V was shortened by 6 bases and J by 0 bases, with 6 bases between the two germline ends. CDR1 and CDR2 (germline): MDHEN, SYDVKM. CDR3 sequence reads: CASRAPSNQPQHF. CDR3 nucleotide sequence: TGTGCCAGCAGGGCACCTAGCAATCAGCCCCAGCATTTT.

V and J are TRBV12-3 or TRBV12-4 and TRBJ2-7; D is unclear. V lost 3 bases, J lost 5 bases, and 11 bases lay in between. The CDR3 runs 13 residues. DNA of the CDR3: TGTGCCAGCAGTTTCTCCCCGGGCCACGAGCAGTACTTC. Its translation: CASSFSPGHEQYF.

V gene TRBV28 combines with J gene TRBJ1-2; D gene ambiguous. V gave up 6 bases and J gave up 8 bases, with 19 bases separating them. The CDR3 runs 14 residues. CDR1 and CDR2 from the germline V gene are MDHEN and SYDVKM. DNA for the CDR3: TGTGCCAGCAGCGAGACCGCCGCTCCCAAGGGCTACACCTTC. Translated, it gives CASSETAAPKGYTF.

The genes are TRBV9 and TRBJ2-5, with a possible D match to TRBD1 (5 bases). The germline CDR1 and CDR2 sequences are SGDLS and YYNGEE. This CDR3 spans 14 amino acids. V was trimmed by 0 bases and J by 1 base, leaving 7 bases between them. CDR3 DNA sequence: TGTGCCAGCAGCGTAGAGGGGTTCCAAGAGACCCAGTACTTC. Translated, it gives CASSVEGFQETQYF.

The sample holds one count of this clone. The chain recombines TRBV28 with TRBJ2-1; 7 bases match TRBD2. This CDR3 comprises 15 residues. The V gene's germline CDR1 is MDHEN and CDR2 SYDVKM. V was pared by 5 bases and J by 3 bases, with 7 bases of the junction left unmatched. CDR3: CASSPLADLYNEQFF. The CDR3 DNA is TGTGCCAGCAGTCCCCTAGCGGACCTCTACAATGAGCAGTTCTTC.